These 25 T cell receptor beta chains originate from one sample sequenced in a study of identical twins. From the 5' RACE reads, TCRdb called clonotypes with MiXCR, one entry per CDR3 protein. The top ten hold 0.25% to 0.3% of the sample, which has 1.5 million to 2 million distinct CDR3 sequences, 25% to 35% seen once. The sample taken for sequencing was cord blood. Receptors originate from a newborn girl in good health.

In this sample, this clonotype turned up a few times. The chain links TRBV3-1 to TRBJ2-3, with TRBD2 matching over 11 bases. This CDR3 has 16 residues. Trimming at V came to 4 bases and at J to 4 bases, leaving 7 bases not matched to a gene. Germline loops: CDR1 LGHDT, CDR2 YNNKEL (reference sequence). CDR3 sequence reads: CASSLEGLAEADTQYF. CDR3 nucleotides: TGTGCCAGCAGCCTAGAGGGACTAGCGGAGGCAGATACGCAGTATTTT.

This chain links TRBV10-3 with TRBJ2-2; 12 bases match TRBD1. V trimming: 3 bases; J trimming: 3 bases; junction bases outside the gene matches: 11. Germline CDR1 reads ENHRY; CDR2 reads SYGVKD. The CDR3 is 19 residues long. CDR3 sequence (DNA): TGTGCCATCAGTGACGTGGGGACAGGGGGCTTCAGGGACACCGGGGAGCTGTTTTTT. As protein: CAISDVGTGGFRDTGELFF.

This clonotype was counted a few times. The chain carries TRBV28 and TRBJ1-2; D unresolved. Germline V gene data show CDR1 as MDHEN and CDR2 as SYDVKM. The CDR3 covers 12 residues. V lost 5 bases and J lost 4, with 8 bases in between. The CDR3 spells CASSQHLYGYTF. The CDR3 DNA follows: TGTGCCAGCAGTCAACACCTCTATGGCTACACCTTC.

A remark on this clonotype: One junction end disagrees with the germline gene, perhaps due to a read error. CDR3 DNA sequence: TGCGGTGCTAGAGGCGCGGGGGGCATCACAGATACGCAGTATTTT. It codes for CGARGAGGITDTQYF. The chain couples TRBV20-1 to TRBJ2-3, with 8 bases fitting TRBD2. The CDR3 consists of 15 residues. Germline loops: CDR1 DFQATT, CDR2 SNEGSKA (reference sequence).

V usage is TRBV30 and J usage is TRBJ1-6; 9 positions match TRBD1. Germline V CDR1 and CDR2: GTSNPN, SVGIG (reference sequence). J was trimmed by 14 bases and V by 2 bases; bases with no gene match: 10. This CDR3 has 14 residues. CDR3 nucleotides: TGTGCCTGGAGTACGGGACAGGGAAATTCTGCCCTCCACTTT. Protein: CAWSTGQGNSALHF.

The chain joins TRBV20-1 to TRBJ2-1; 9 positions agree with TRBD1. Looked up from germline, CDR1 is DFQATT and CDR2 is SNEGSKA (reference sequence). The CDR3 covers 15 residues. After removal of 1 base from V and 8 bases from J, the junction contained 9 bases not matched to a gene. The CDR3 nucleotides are TGCAGTGCTAGAGCCTACAGGGGGCTCCTTGATGAGCAGTTCTTC. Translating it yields CSARAYRGLLDEQFF.

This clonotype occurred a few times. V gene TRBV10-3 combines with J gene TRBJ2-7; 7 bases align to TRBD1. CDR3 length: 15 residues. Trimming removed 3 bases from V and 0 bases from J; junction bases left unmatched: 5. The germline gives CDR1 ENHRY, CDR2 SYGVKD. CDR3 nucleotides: TGTGCCATCAGTGAAGGACAGGCGAGCTCCTACGAGCAGTACTTC. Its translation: CAISEGQASSYEQYF.

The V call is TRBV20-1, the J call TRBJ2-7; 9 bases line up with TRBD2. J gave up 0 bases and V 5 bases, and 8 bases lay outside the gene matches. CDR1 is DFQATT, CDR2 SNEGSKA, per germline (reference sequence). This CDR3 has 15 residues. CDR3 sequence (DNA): TGCAGTGCTTCCAAATTTAGCGGGAGCTCCTACGAGCAGTACTTC. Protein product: CSASKFSGSSYEQYF.

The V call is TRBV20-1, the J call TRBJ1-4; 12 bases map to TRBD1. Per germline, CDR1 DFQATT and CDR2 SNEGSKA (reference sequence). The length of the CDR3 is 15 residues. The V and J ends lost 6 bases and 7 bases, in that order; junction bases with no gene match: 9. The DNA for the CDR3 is TGCAGTGCCAATGGGGGACAGGGGGCGACTGAAAAACTGTTTTTT. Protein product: CSANGGQGATEKLFF.

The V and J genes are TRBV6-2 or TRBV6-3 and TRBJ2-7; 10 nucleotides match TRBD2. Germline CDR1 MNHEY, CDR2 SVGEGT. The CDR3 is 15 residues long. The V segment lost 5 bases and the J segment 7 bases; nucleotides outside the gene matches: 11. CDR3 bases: TGTGCCAGCAGTACCGGGACTAGCGTATACAATGAGCAGTACTTC. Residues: CASSTGTSVYNEQYF.

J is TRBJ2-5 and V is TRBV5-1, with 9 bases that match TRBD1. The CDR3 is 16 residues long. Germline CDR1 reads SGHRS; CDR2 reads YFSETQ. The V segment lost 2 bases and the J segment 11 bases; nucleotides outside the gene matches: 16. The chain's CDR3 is CASSFWDRDLSNEQYF. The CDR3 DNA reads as TGCGCCAGCAGCTTTTGGGACAGGGACCTCTCGAATGAGCAGTACTTC.

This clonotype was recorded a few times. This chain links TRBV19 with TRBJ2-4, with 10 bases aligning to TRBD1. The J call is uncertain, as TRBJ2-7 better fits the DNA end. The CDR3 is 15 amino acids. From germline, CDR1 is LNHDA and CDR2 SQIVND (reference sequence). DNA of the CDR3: TGTGCCAGTAGTATCGGGACAGGGGAAGCCTACGAGCAGTACTTC. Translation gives CASSIGTGEAYEQYF.

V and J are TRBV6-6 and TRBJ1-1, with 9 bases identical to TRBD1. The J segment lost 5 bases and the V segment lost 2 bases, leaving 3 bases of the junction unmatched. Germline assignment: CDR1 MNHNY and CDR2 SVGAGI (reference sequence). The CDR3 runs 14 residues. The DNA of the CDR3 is TGTGCCAGCAGTTACGGGGACAGGGTGACTGAAGCTTTCTTT. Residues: CASSYGDRVTEAFF.

In DNA form, the CDR3 reads TGTGCCAGCCGCAAGCAGGATAACTATGGCTACACCTTC. Amino acids: CASRKQDNYGYTF. V is TRBV12-3 or TRBV12-4 and J is TRBJ1-2; no definite D call. Deletions cut 8 bases from V and 1 base from J, with 11 bases between. The CDR3 contains 13 residues.

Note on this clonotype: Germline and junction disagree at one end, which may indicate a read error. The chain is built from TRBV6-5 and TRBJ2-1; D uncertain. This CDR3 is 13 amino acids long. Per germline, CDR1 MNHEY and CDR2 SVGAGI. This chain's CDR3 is CASKAASYNEQLF. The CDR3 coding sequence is TGTGCCAGCAAGGCCGCCTCCTACAATGAGCAGCTCTTC.

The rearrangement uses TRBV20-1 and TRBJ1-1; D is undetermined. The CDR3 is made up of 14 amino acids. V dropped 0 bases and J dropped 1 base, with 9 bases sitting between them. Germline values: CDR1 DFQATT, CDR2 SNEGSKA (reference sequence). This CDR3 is CSARDRRANTEAFF. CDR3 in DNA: TGCAGTGCTAGAGATCGCCGAGCGAACACTGAAGCTTTCTTT.

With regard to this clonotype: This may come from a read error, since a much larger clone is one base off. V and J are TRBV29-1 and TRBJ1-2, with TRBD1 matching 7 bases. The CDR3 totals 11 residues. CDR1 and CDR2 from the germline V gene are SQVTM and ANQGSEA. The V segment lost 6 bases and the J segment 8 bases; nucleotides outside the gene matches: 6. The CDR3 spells CSVRQGTGYTF. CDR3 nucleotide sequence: TGCAGCGTCCGACAGGGTACCGGCTACACCTTC.

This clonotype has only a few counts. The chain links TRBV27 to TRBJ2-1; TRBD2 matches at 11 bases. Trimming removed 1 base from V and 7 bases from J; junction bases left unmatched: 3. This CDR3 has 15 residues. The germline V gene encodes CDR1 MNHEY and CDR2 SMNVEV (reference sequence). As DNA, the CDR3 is TGTGCCAGCAGTTTATACCCTAGCGGGGGGAATGAGCAGTTCTTC. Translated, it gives CASSLYPSGGNEQFF.

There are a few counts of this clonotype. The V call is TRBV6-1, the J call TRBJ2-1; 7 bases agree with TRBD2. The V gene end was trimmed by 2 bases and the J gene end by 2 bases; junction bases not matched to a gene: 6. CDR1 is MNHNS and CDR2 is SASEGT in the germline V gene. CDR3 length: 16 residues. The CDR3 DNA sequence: TGTGCCAGCAGTGAACTCGGACTAGAAACCTACAATGAGCAGTTCTTC. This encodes CASSELGLETYNEQFF.

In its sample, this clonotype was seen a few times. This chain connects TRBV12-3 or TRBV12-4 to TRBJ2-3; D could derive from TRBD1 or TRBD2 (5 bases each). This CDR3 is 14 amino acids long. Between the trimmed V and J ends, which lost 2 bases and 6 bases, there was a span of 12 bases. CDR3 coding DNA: TGTGCCAGCAGTTTAAAAGCGGCAGGGGATACGCAGTATTTT. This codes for CASSLKAAGDTQYF.

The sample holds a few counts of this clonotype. The CDR3 is CASRGGFSPYNEQFF. For the CDR3, the DNA is TGTGCCAGCAGGGGGGGGTTCAGCCCCTACAATGAGCAGTTCTTC. The chain is built from TRBV3-1 and TRBJ2-1, with 7 bases matching TRBD2. Germline V gene lookup returns CDR1 LGHDT and CDR2 YNNKEL (reference sequence). Trimming removed 6 bases from V and 2 bases from J; junction bases left unmatched: 7. This CDR3 contains 15 residues.

Here the CDR3 reads CSALLAGGVGDTQYF. The CDR3, as DNA: TGCAGTGCTTTACTAGCGGGAGGAGTCGGGGATACGCAGTATTTT. The chain recombines TRBV20-1 with TRBJ2-3; TRBD2 aligns across 12 bases. This CDR3 has 15 residues. CDR1 is DFQATT and CDR2 is SNEGSKA in the germline V gene (reference sequence). The V and J ends lost 5 bases and 6 bases, in that order; junction bases with no gene match: 9.

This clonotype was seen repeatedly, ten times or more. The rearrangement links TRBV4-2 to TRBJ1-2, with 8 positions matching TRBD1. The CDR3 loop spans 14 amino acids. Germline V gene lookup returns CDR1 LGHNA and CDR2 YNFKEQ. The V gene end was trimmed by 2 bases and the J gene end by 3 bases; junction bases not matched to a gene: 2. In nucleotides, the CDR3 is TGTGCCAGCAGCCAACCGACAGGGGACTATGGCTACACCTTC. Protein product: CASSQPTGDYGYTF.

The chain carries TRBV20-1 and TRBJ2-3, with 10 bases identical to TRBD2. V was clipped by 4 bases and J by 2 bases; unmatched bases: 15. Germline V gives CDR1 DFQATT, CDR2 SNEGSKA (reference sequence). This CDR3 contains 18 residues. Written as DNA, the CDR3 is TGCAGTGCTAAAGGACTAGCGGCCCCCTATTTGTACACAGATACGCAGTATTTT. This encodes CSAKGLAAPYLYTDTQYF.

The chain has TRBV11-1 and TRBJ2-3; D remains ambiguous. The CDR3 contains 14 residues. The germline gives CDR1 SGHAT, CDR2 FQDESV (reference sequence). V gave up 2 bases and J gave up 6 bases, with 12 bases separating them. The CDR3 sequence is CASSLTPKPDTQYF. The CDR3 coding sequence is TGTGCCAGCAGCTTAACTCCGAAGCCTGATACGCAGTATTTT.